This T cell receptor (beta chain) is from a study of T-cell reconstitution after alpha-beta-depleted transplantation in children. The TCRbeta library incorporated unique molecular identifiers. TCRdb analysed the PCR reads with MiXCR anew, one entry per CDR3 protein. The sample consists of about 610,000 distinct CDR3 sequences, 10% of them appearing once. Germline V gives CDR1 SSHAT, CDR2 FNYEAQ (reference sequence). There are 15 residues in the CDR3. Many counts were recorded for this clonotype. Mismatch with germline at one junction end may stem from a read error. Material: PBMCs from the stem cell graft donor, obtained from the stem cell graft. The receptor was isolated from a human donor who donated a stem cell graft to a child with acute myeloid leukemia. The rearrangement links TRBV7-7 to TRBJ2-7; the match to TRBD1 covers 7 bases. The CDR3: CASSLLPGQSYEQYF. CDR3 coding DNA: TGTGCTAGCAGCCTTCTCCCGGGACAGTCCTACGAGCAGTACTTC.